A single sample gave rise to the 3 T cell receptor beta chains below, sequenced in a study of CD8 T cells in ankylosing spondylitis (dated by TCRdb to 2016 to 2017). These TCRs' antigens remain unknown. General findings and caveats noted by the study authors: A TCR beta motif of about 8 highly homologous amino acid variants appeared characteristic of blood from ankylosing spondylitis patients.

Libraries were made using 5' RACE. Data came from an Illumina HiSeq 2500. The raw public data were reprocessed by TCRdb itself: fastp quality trimming at Q25, MiXCR clonotype calling, in-frame beta chains only. Every entry covers one CDR3 protein and lists the most common genes and DNA from its rows. This sample comprises 700,000 to 1,000,000 distinct CDR3 sequences, approximately 12% of them detected only once. The ten largest clones represent about 0.49% of the sample. The sample was blood, either unsorted or a sorted T cell fraction (not recorded which). Receptor source: a male donor with ankylosing spondylitis.

This chain links TRBV7-8 with TRBJ1-4, with D possibly TRBD1 on 6 matching bases. The CDR3 extends over 16 amino acids. Trimming removed 4 bases at V and 5 bases at J, with 17 bases between. Looked up from germline, CDR1 is SGHVS and CDR2 is FQNEAQ. In DNA, the CDR3 is TGTGCCAGCAGCTCCAACCGACAGGCCAAGAATGAAAAACTGTTTTTT. Amino acids: CASSSNRQAKNEKLFF.

The chain uses TRBV20-1 and TRBJ2-1; 8 positions agree with TRBD2. Germline loops: CDR1 DFQATT, CDR2 SNEGSKA (reference sequence). There are 14 residues in the CDR3. With 6 bases clipped from V and 5 bases from J, the junction kept 9 bases outside the gene matches. Here the CDR3 reads CSAPLPGGDNEQFF. The CDR3 DNA reads TGCAGTGCACCGCTCCCGGGGGGGGACAATGAGCAGTTCTTC.

Ten or more counts support this clonotype. The gene calls are TRBV4-1 and TRBJ1-4; D not resolved. The CDR3 spans 15 residues. Germline V gene lookup returns CDR1 MGHRA and CDR2 YSYEKL. V was clipped by 0 bases and J by 5 bases, with 10 bases between them. The CDR3 is CASSQDDWKNEKLFF. The CDR3 DNA follows: TGCGCCAGCAGCCAAGATGATTGGAAAAATGAAAAACTGTTTTTT.